A selection of T cell receptor beta chains follows, all from one sample in a study of PD-1 blockade in classical Hodgkin lymphoma. Repertoires were generated with immunoSEQ multiplex PCR, while TCRdb's copy carries only in-frame clones and drops some. The sample includes approximately 9,900 clones, approximately 92% of them seen just once. The sample was CD8+ T cells from blood. These TCRs come from a human donor with classical Hodgkin lymphoma. Each CDR3 is given with its conserved first and last residue. The D gene is left open where the match is weak. Expanded clones are given a class, and other clones once, few, many or no size at all.

clone size	V gene	D gene	J gene	CDR3 DNA	CDR3 protein
once	TRBV7-3	TRBD2	TRBJ2-5	TGTGCCAGCAGCTTAAGCGGTGGCGGGGGGGAGACCCAGTACTTC	CASSLSGGGGETQYF
.	TRBV7-8	.	TRBJ2-3	TGTGCCAGCAGCTTAGCGAGTGTCAGCACAGATACGCAGTATTTT	CASSLASVSTDTQYF
.	TRBV7-8	.	TRBJ2-7	TGTGCCAGCAGCTCCCCCGCCCCCTACGAGCAGTACTTC	CASSSPAPYEQYF
once	TRBV7-2	TRBD2	TRBJ2-7	TGTGCCAGCAGCCACCCGGGGGGGAGATTTGAGCAGTACTTC	CASSHPGGRFEQYF
.	TRBV27	.	TRBJ1-5	TGTGCCAGCAGTTTAATGTCCAATCAGCCCCAGCATTTT	CASSLMSNQPQHF
.	TRBV10-1	.	TRBJ2-3	TGCGCCAGCAGTGGAGATACGCAGTATTTT	CASSGDTQYF
.	TRBV15	.	TRBJ1-4	TGTGCCACCAGCAGTGATCCCACGGGAGACGAAAAACTGTTTTTT	CATSSDPTGDEKLFF
.	TRBV7-9	TRBD1	TRBJ1-1	TGTGCCAGCAGCTTCCCTAGGACAGGGGGCAACACTGAAGCTTTCTTT	CASSFPRTGGNTEAFF
.	TRBV27	TRBD2	TRBJ2-3	TGTGCCAGCAGTTTATTAGCGGGGTCAGATACGCAGTATTTT	CASSLLAGSDTQYF
.	TRBV7-8	.	TRBJ2-5	TGTGCCAGCAGCTACCTTCCAGGGGAGACCCAGTACTTC	CASSYLPGETQYF
.	TRBV2	.	TRBJ1-2	TGTGCCAGCAGTGAAGATTCAGGGGAGGTCTATGGCTACACCTTC	CASSEDSGEVYGYTF
once	TRBV5-1	.	TRBJ1-4	TGCGCCAGCAGCTTGGCCGGGAGGGATGAAAAACTGTTTTTT	CASSLAGRDEKLFF
.	TRBV10-3	.	TRBJ1-2	TGTGCCATCAGTGAACGGCCGCAGGCGGTAGACGGCTACACCTTC	CAISERPQAVDGYTF
.	TRBV11-2	TRBD2	TRBJ2-5	TGTGCCAGCAGCGGCTCTAGCGGGAGTCAAGAGACCCAGTACTTC	CASSGSSGSQETQYF
.	TRBV19	.	TRBJ1-2	TGTGCCAGTACGGTAACAGCCGAACCGCTCTATGGCTACACCTTC	CASTVTAEPLYGYTF
.	TRBV6-4	TRBD1	TRBJ2-3	TGTGCCAGCAGTAACGGACAGGGCGCAGATACGCAGTATTTT	CASSNGQGADTQYF
medium-sized	TRBV6-1	.	TRBJ1-6	TGTGCCAGCAGTGAAGCGGGGGAAAGTTCACCCCTCCACTTT	CASSEAGESSPLHF
.	TRBV28	.	TRBJ1-1	TGTGCCAGCAGTTATTTCGGTAGCGGTGGGACTGAAGCTTTCTTT	CASSYFGSGGTEAFF
few	TRBV7-8	.	TRBJ1-4	TGTGCCAGCAGCTTGGAAGACGGGGTTGGGCTGTTTTTT	CASSLEDGVGLFF
.	TRBV19	TRBD2	TRBJ2-3	TGTGCCAGTAGTATAGACAGCGGGAGGGCCGTAGATACGCAGTATTTT	CASSIDSGRAVDTQYF
.	TRBV14	TRBD2	TRBJ2-7	TGTGCCAGCAGCCAAGATTCGTCCGGACTAGCGGGGGCCTACGAGCAGTACTTC	CASSQDSSGLAGAYEQYF
.	TRBV11-2	.	TRBJ2-7	TGTGCCAGCAGCCCGTGGTCAACCCGAAGCTCCTACGAGCAGTACTTC	CASSPWSTRSSYEQYF
.	TRBV9	TRBD1	TRBJ2-7	TGTGCCAGCAGCGTAGTCGGTGGACAGGGCTGGTACGAGCAGTACTTC	CASSVVGGQGWYEQYF
.	TRBV6-1	TRBD2	TRBJ2-2	TGTGCCAGCAGTGAAGGACTAGCGACCGGGGAGCTGTTTTTT	CASSEGLATGELFF
few	TRBV27	TRBD1	TRBJ1-1	TGTGCCAGCAGTACCCTACAGGGGGCCACTGAAGCTTTCTTT	CASSTLQGATEAFF
once	TRBV29-1	.	TRBJ2-6	TGCAGCGTTGAAGGTTACTCTGGGGCCAACGTCCTGACTTTC	CSVEGYSGANVLTF
.	TRBV19	.	TRBJ2-1	TGTGCCAGTAATATTGACCTAAACTCCTACAATGAGCAGTTCTTC	CASNIDLNSYNEQFF
.	TRBV27	.	TRBJ2-1	TGTGCCAGCAGTTTTGTGGGAATAGGGCACAATGAGCAGTTCTTC	CASSFVGIGHNEQFF
.	TRBV7-8	.	TRBJ1-6	TGTGCCAGCAGCTTAACTCCCGAGAGCTCCTATAATTCACCCCTCCACTTT	CASSLTPESSYNSPLHF
.	TRBV7-9	TRBD1	TRBJ2-4	TGTGCCAGCAGCGGCGACGACAGGGAGCCAAACATTCAGTACTTC	CASSGDDREPNIQYF
.	TRBV6-1	.	TRBJ1-2	TGTGCCAGCAGTGAAGCAGAGGGCGGAAGCGGCTATGGCTACACCTTC	CASSEAEGGSGYGYTF
.	TRBV30	.	TRBJ1-1	TGTGCCTGGAGTGTCGGCACTGAAGCTTTCTTT	CAWSVGTEAFF
.	TRBV30	.	TRBJ1-1	TGTGCCTGGGGCAGGAACACTGAAGCTTTCTTT	CAWGRNTEAFF
.	TRBV5-1	.	TRBJ1-1	TGCGCCAGCAACGACCAGGGACTCAGGGCTGAAGCTTTCTTT	CASNDQGLRAEAFF
once	TRBV19	.	TRBJ2-3	TGTGCCAGTAGTGGAATGGACTCCGCAGATACGCAGTATTTT	CASSGMDSADTQYF
.	TRBV7-9	TRBD2	TRBJ2-1	TGTGCCAGCAGCCCCCAGCGGGGGGTCTCCTACAATGAGCAGTTCTTC	CASSPQRGVSYNEQFF